This T cell receptor beta chain appears in the sequencing data of a study of T cells in Graves' hyperthyroidism and ophthalmopathy. The TCR beta CDR3 regions underwent amplification using RNA transcripts as the source. A first-round RT-PCR of the TCR CDR3 used the HTBI primer set. TCRdb itself ran the multiplex PCR reads through MiXCR, one entry per CDR3 protein. This table holds hundreds of thousands of distinct CDR3 sequences, 40% to 55% found once. This clonotype appeared a single time. Its target is not known. Clinical symptoms, serum thyroxine, TRAb, thyroid ultrasound and orbital computed tomography established diagnosis. Study observations and caveats: Most thyroid clonotypes expanded above 0.001 were also detected in blood. In validation, the model predicted ophthalmopathy. These predictions came a median approximately 6.5 months before onset.

Sequencing used peripheral blood or thyroid tissue (not recorded which). The TCR originated in an adult man with Graves' disease, either hyperthyroidism or ophthalmopathy (not recorded which).

CDR3 region: CASSIEGGQAPNTEAFF. In DNA form, the CDR3 reads TGTGCCAGTAGTATAGAAGGGGGACAGGCGCCTAACACTGAAGCTTTCTTT. This chain connects TRBV19 to TRBJ1-1, with 8 bases lining up with TRBD1. CDR3 size: 17 residues. V was clipped by 0 bases and J by 2 bases; unmatched bases: 8. Germline assignment: CDR1 LNHDA and CDR2 SQIVND (reference sequence).